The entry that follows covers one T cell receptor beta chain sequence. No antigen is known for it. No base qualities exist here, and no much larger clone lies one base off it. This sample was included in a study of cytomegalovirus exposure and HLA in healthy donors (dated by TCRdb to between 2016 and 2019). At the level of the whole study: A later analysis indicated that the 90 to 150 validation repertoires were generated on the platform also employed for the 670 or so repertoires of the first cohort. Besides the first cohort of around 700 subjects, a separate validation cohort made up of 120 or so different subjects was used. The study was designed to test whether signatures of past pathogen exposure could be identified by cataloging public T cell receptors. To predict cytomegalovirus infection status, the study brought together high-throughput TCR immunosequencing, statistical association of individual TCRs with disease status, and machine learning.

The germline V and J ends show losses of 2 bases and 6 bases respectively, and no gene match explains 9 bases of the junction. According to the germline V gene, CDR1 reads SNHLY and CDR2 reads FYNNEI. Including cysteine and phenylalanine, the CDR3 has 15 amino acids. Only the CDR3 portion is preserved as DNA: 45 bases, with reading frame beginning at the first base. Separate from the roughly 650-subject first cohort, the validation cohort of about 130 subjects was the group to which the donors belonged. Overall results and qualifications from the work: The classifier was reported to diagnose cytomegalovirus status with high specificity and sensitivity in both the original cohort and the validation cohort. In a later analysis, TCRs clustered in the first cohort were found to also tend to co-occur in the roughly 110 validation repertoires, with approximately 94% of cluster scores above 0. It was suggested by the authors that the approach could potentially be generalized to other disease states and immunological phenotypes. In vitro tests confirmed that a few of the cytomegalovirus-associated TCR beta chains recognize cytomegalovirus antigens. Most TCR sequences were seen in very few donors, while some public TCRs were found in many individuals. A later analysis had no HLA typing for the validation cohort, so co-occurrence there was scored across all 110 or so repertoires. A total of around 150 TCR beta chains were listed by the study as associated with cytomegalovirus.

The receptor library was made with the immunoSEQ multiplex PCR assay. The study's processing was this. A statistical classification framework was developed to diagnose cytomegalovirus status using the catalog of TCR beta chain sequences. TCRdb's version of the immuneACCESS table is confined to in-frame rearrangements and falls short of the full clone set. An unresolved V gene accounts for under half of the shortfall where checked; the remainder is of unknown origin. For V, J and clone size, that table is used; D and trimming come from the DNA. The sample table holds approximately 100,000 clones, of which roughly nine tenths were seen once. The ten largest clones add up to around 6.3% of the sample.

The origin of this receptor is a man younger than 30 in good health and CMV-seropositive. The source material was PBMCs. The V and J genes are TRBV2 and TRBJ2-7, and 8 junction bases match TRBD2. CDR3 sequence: CASSEYVGRAPEQYF. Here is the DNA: TGTGCCAGCAGTGAATACGTCGGGAGGGCCCCCGAGCAGTACTTC.